What follows are 32 T cell receptor beta chains derived from one specimen sequenced in a study of blood T cell repertoires in COVID-19. TCRdb keeps only in-frame clones here, not all; method: immunoSEQ multiplex PCR. The sample lists some 170,000 clones, 87% seen once, with around 1.6% in the top ten. The sequenced material came from peripheral blood. The source is a woman in her fifties or sixties with acute or convalescent COVID-19.

The J gene is TRBJ2-5, the V gene TRBV6-5; 8 bases are shared with TRBD1. CDR1 is MNHEY and CDR2 is SVGAGI in the germline V gene. This CDR3 spans 15 amino acids. J was trimmed by 5 bases and V by 6 bases; bases with no gene match: 11. CDR3 sequence (DNA): TGTGCCAGCAGAGATTCCACAGGGGGATGGGAGACCCAGTACTTC. Translation gives CASRDSTGGWETQYF.

This rearrangement joins TRBV5-6 to TRBJ2-1; possible D gene TRBD2, 5 bases. The CDR3 has 15 amino acids. Trimming took 1 base from V and 1 from J, leaving 9 bases between them. Germline values: CDR1 SGHDT, CDR2 YYEEEE. In nucleotides, the CDR3 is TGTGCCAGCAGCTTGTACGCGGGTTCCTACAATGAGCAGTTCTTC. Its protein is CASSLYAGSYNEQFF.

This CDR3 is CASSPSSLADSGNTIYF. CDR3 sequence (DNA): TGTGCCAGCTCACCGTCCTCCTTAGCTGACTCTGGAAACACCATATATTTT. The chain recombines TRBV18 with TRBJ1-3; unclear D gene. The germline V gene has CDR1 KGHSH and CDR2 LQKENI. Deletions cut 3 bases from V and 0 bases from J, with 15 bases between. There are 17 residues in the CDR3.

This chain uses TRBV24-1 with TRBJ2-3, with TRBD2 identical over 10 bases. In germline, CDR1 is KGHDR, CDR2 SFDVKD. J gave up 4 bases and V 2 bases, and 5 bases lay outside the gene matches. The CDR3 runs to 16 residues. The CDR3 DNA follows: TGTGCCACCAGTGATTCTGTAGCGGGGGGCCCAGATACGCAGTATTTT. Translated: CATSDSVAGGPDTQYF.

J is TRBJ1-6 and V is TRBV18; D uncertain. The germline CDR1 and CDR2 sequences are KGHSH and LQKENI. Trimming removed 1 base at V and 9 bases at J, with 22 bases between. The CDR3 consists of 18 residues. The chain's CDR3 is CASSPLVLGSYEGSPLHF. The CDR3 bases are TGTGCCAGCTCACCACTGGTTCTGGGGTCCTATGAGGGTTCACCCCTCCACTTT. Full variable domain (rest looked up from reference TRBV18 and TRBJ1-6): NAGVMQNPRHLVRRRGQEARLRCSPMKGHSHVYWYRQLPEEGLKFMVYLQKENIIDESGMPKERFSAEFPKEGPSILRIQQVVRGDSAAYFCASSPLVLGSYEGSPLHFGNGTRLTVT.

The rearrangement links TRBV11-2 to TRBJ1-4; perhaps TRBD1 as D (5 bases). The germline V gene has CDR1 SGHAT and CDR2 FQNNGV. Trimming cost V 5 bases and J 8 bases, with 12 bases left between them. CDR3 size: 13 residues. The chain's CDR3 is CASSPVGGEKLFF. The CDR3 coding sequence is TGTGCCAGCAGCCCAGTCGGGGGGGAAAAACTGTTTTTT.

The rearrangement uses TRBV27 and TRBJ2-2; 10 nucleotides match TRBD1. CDR1 and CDR2 (germline): MNHEY, SMNVEV (reference sequence). The V gene end was trimmed by 6 bases and the J gene end by 3 bases; junction bases not matched to a gene: 4. CDR3 length equals 15 residues. The CDR3 loop is CASSPGQGDTGELFF. The CDR3 nucleotides read TGTGCCAGCAGCCCCGGACAGGGGGACACCGGGGAGCTGTTTTTT.

The chain recombines TRBV19 with TRBJ2-7, with TRBD2 matching 7 bases. Per germline, CDR1 LNHDA and CDR2 SQIVND (reference sequence). V trimming: 5 bases; J trimming: 3 bases; junction bases outside the gene matches: 22. The CDR3 is 19 residues long. CDR3 in DNA: TGTGCCAGTAGTTTCAAGGTCCGGGAGACTAGCCGGCTACTCTACGAGCAGTACTTC. This codes for CASSFKVRETSRLLYEQYF.

This clone was seen a single time. The chain combines TRBV5-1 with TRBJ2-1, with D unresolved. Deletions cut 0 bases from V and 0 bases from J, with 7 bases between. CDR3 length equals 15 residues. The germline V gene encodes CDR1 SGHRS and CDR2 YFSETQ. The CDR3 here is CASSLVQSSYNEQFF. The CDR3 nucleotides read TGCGCCAGCAGCTTGGTACAGAGCTCCTACAATGAGCAGTTCTTC.

The rearrangement links TRBV11-3 to TRBJ1-1; no reliable D call. The V gene lost 5 bases and the J gene lost 4 bases, with 14 bases spanning the gap. The germline V gene encodes CDR1 SGHNT and CDR2 YENEEA. The CDR3 extends over 14 amino acids. CDR3 protein: CASSRGASSTEAFF. For the CDR3, the DNA is TGTGCCAGCAGCCGGGGAGCGAGTAGCACTGAAGCTTTCTTT.

The chain is built from TRBV12-3 or TRBV12-4 and TRBJ2-7; D remains unclear. The CDR3 has 13 residues. V was cut by 1 base and J by 3 bases, with 7 bases left in between. CDR3 protein: CASSLGGIYEQYF. The CDR3 bases are TGTGCCAGCAGTTTAGGCGGCATCTACGAGCAGTACTTC.

The chain has TRBV7-2 and TRBJ1-1; 8 positions match TRBD1. The V segment lost 2 bases and the J segment 6 bases; nucleotides outside the gene matches: 8. CDR3 length equals 15 residues. In germline, CDR1 is SGHTA, CDR2 FQGNSA. The CDR3: CASSLWAGGFAEAFF. The CDR3 bases are TGTGCCAGCAGCTTATGGGCAGGGGGCTTCGCTGAAGCTTTCTTT. The complete variable domain, with remaining parts taken from reference TRBV7-2 and TRBJ1-1, reads GAGVSQSPSNKVTEKGKDVELRCDPISGHTALYWYRQSLGQGLEFLIYFQGNSAPDKSGLPSDRFSAERTGGSVSTLTIQRTQQEDSAVYLCASSLWAGGFAEAFFGQGTRLTVV.

The genes are TRBV6-5 and TRBJ1-2, with unresolved D. Trimming shortened V by 6 bases and J by 8 bases, and 19 bases separated the two germline ends. This CDR3 region has 14 residues. Germline V gene lookup returns CDR1 MNHEY and CDR2 SVGAGI. This CDR3 reads CASSRRVAINGYTF. The CDR3 DNA follows: TGTGCCAGCAGCCGCCGGGTCGCCATCAACGGCTACACCTTC.

The chain couples TRBV6-4 to TRBJ1-1; D unclear. The CDR3 has 13 amino acids. Germline-derived CDR1 and CDR2 are MRHNA and SNTAGT. Trimming shortened V by 8 bases and J by 4 bases, and 14 bases separated the two germline ends. The CDR3 loop is CASSSQEGTEAFF. The CDR3, as DNA: TGTGCCAGCTCTTCCCAGGAGGGCACTGAAGCTTTCTTT.

This clone came up a few times. The V and J genes are TRBV29-1 and TRBJ1-1; D might be TRBD1 (6 bases). The CDR3 spans 15 residues. V lost 6 bases and J lost 0, with 17 bases in between. Per the germline V gene, CDR1 is SQVTM and CDR2 is ANQGSEA. In nucleotides, the CDR3 is TGCAGCGTCTTGGACAGATATAACATGAACACTGAAGCTTTCTTT. Encoded protein: CSVLDRYNMNTEAFF.

The chain carries TRBV5-6 and TRBJ2-7; maybe TRBD2 (6 bases). The CDR3 extends over 11 amino acids. The germline CDR1 and CDR2 sequences are SGHDT and YYEEEE. The V end lost 7 bases, the J end lost 3 bases, and 8 bases lay between the germline ends. In DNA, the CDR3 is TGTGCCAGCGGAGGGCGCTACGAGCAGTACTTC. It is translated as CASGGRYEQYF. The complete variable domain, with remaining parts taken from reference TRBV5-6 and TRBJ2-7, reads DAGVTQSPTHLIKTRGQQVTLRCSPKSGHDTVSWYQQALGQGPQFIFQYYEEEERQRGNFPDRFSGHQFPNYSSELNVNALLLGDSALYLCASGGRYEQYFGPGTRLTVT.

The chain combines TRBV20-1 with TRBJ2-7; D uncertain. Between the trimmed V and J ends, which lost 3 bases and 3 bases, there was a span of 6 bases. Germline-derived CDR1 and CDR2 are DFQATT and SNEGSKA (reference sequence). This CDR3 has 11 amino acids. The CDR3, as DNA: TGCAGTGCTAGCGGTGACTACGAGCAGTACTTC. Translating it yields CSASGDYEQYF.

This chain joins TRBV9 and TRBJ2-3, with D perhaps matching TRBD1 (5 bases). V was shortened by 4 bases and J by 0 bases, with 9 bases between the two germline ends. Germline V gene lookup returns CDR1 SGDLS and CDR2 YYNGEE. CDR3 size: 14 residues. CDR3 sequence: CASSLRQSTDTQYF. The CDR3 nucleotides are TGTGCCAGCAGCCTTCGACAGAGCACAGATACGCAGTATTTT.

CDR3 loop: CASSTDNEQFF. The CDR3 DNA follows: TGTGCCAGCAGCACTGACAATGAGCAGTTCTTC. The genes are TRBV7-9 and TRBJ2-1; D remains ambiguous. The V gene lost 5 bases and the J gene lost 5 bases, with 4 bases spanning the gap. This CDR3 contains 11 residues. Germline values: CDR1 SEHNR, CDR2 FQNEAQ (reference sequence).

The J gene is TRBJ2-7, the V gene TRBV10-2; TRBD2 aligns across 7 bases. The germline gives CDR1 WSHSY, CDR2 SAAADI. The CDR3 is made up of 14 amino acids. The junction had 9 bases not matched to a gene; V was cut back by 8 bases and J by 2 bases. The CDR3 spells CASATQRGPYEQYF. As DNA, the CDR3 is TGCGCCAGCGCAACGCAGCGGGGCCCCTACGAGCAGTACTTC.

This clone was picked up one time. CDR3 bases: TGCGCCAGCAGCCCGGGGCAGGGGGCGGCGGGCACTGAAGCTTTCTTT. Its protein product is CASSPGQGAAGTEAFF. This chain joins TRBV5-1 and TRBJ1-1; 8 bases fit TRBD1. Germline V gene sequence: CDR1 SGHRS, CDR2 YFSETQ. V lost 4 bases and J lost 4; bases outside the gene matches: 12. This CDR3 has 16 residues.

The V call is TRBV2, the J call TRBJ2-3, with 12 positions matching TRBD2. This CDR3 is built from 16 residues. CDR1 SNHLY and CDR2 FYNNEI come from the germline V gene. The junction had 6 bases not matched to a gene; V was cut back by 5 bases and J by 3 bases. The chain's CDR3 is CASSWTSGVGTDTQYF. For the CDR3, the DNA is TGTGCCAGCAGTTGGACTAGCGGGGTAGGAACAGATACGCAGTATTTT.

The chain links TRBV19 to TRBJ1-2, with 12 bases aligning to TRBD1. This CDR3 is built from 15 residues. V gave up 8 bases and J gave up 7 bases; unmatched junction bases: 11. Looked up from germline, CDR1 is LNHDA and CDR2 is SQIVND (reference sequence). The CDR3 DNA reads as TGTGCCAGTCCAATGGTGGGACAGGGGGCGGGTGGCTACACCTTC. It specifies CASPMVGQGAGGYTF.

The chain recombines TRBV11-2 with TRBJ1-1, with a possible D match to TRBD1 (6 bases). The CDR3 spans 13 residues. CDR1 is SGHAT, CDR2 FQNNGV, per germline. Trimming left V 5 bases short and J 5 bases short, with 12 bases between. CDR3 sequence: CASSLRGGTEAFF. CDR3 in DNA: TGTGCCAGCAGCCTCAGGGGAGGGACTGAAGCTTTCTTT.

The sample holds one count of this clone. The chain has TRBV5-4 and TRBJ2-3, with 10 bases lining up with TRBD2. Germline V lookup: CDR1 SGHNT, CDR2 YYREEE (reference sequence). This CDR3 contains 16 residues. V shed 0 bases, J shed 6 bases, and the junction held 7 bases outside the gene matches. The CDR3 here is CASSLDTSGASDTQYF. The CDR3 nucleotides are TGTGCCAGCAGCTTGGATACTAGCGGGGCTTCCGATACGCAGTATTTT.

CDR3: CATHYRGEAFF. In DNA form, the CDR3 reads TGTGCCACTCACTACAGGGGGGAGGCTTTCTTT. The V call is TRBV6-5, the J call TRBJ1-1; 8 nucleotides match TRBD1. The CDR3 has 11 amino acids. The germline V gene has CDR1 MNHEY and CDR2 SVGAGI. Germline trimming cut 10 bases from V and 11 bases from J; bases unmatched to any gene: 9.

The chain couples TRBV19 to TRBJ1-1; tentative D call: TRBD1 (5 bases). The CDR3 is 14 amino acids. Trimming cost V 3 bases and J 2 bases, with 10 bases left between them. Germline CDR1 reads LNHDA; CDR2 reads SQIVND (reference sequence). As DNA, the CDR3 is TGTGCCAGTAGTATCAACAGGTTTAACACTGAAGCTTTCTTT. Translation: CASSINRFNTEAFF.

V and J are TRBV6-5 and TRBJ2-7, with TRBD1 identical over 8 bases. J was trimmed by 1 base and V by 6 bases; bases with no gene match: 8. The CDR3 length is 15 residues. Germline CDR1 MNHEY, CDR2 SVGAGI. The CDR3, as DNA: TGTGCCAGCAGGCGCAGGGGGCGCGAATCCTACGAGCAGTACTTC. It specifies CASRRRGRESYEQYF.

This CDR3 is CASSGTGESYEQYF. CDR3 sequence (DNA): TGTGCCAGCAGCGGGACAGGGGAATCCTACGAGCAGTACTTC. The chain has TRBV14 and TRBJ2-7; 10 nucleotides align to TRBD1. Trimming took 5 bases from V and 1 from J; bases not matched to a gene: 2. Germline CDR1 SGHDN, CDR2 FVKESK. The CDR3 has 14 amino acids.

The V gene is TRBV7-9, the J gene TRBJ1-3; maybe TRBD1 (6 bases). The V and J ends lost 5 bases and 0 bases respectively, with 14 bases between them. The V gene's germline CDR1 is SEHNR and CDR2 FQNEAQ (reference sequence). The CDR3 contains 16 residues. The CDR3, as DNA: TGTGCCAGCAGCCAAGGGGGGGACCGCTCTGGAAACACCATATATTTT. Encoded protein: CASSQGGDRSGNTIYF.

In its sample, this clone was seen a few times. This chain connects TRBV18 to TRBJ1-1; D possibly corresponds to TRBD1 (6 bases). CDR3 size: 15 residues. Deletions cut 2 bases from V and 2 bases from J, with 12 bases between. The germline V gene encodes CDR1 KGHSH and CDR2 LQKENI. In DNA form, the CDR3 reads TGTGCCAGCTCACCAAGGCTACAGGGTAACACTGAAGCTTTCTTT. Translated: CASSPRLQGNTEAFF.

The rearrangement uses TRBV19 and TRBJ2-1, with TRBD1 matching 7 bases. Unmatched junction bases numbered 10, after V lost 5 bases and J lost 6 bases. The length of the CDR3 is 15 residues. CDR1 LNHDA and CDR2 SQIVND come from the germline V gene (reference sequence). DNA for the CDR3: TGTGCCAGTAGTCAGACAGGGTTCGCGACCAATGAGCAGTTCTTC. It encodes CASSQTGFATNEQFF.